This T cell receptor beta chain derives from a study of T cell responses to AZD1222 COVID-19 vaccine. Per the germline V gene, CDR1 is MDHEN and CDR2 is SYDVKM. There are 16 residues in the CDR3. V was pared by 5 bases and J by 1 base, with 15 bases between. The method was immunoSEQ multiplex PCR; TCRdb's version includes in-frame clones alone and lacks a portion of them. The sample carries roughly 140,000 clones, approximately 90% recorded once. Regarding this clone: What it recognizes is unknown.

Study-wide findings and caveats: Baseline seropositives among AZD1222 recipients totaled only five to seven. Clonal diversity was possibly underestimated, and white British individuals and females predominated among donors. Only after the peak T cell response were repertoires sampled. Reports say nearly half of spike-specific TCRs go after unmutated variant regions.

This material consisted of peripheral blood, taken on day 0 of AZD1222 vaccination. The chain couples TRBV28 to TRBJ2-1, with D perhaps TRBD1 (6 bases). The sequence derives from an adult in good health. The CDR3 nucleotides read TGTGCCAGCAGTGGTCAGGGGTATGGGTCCTACAATGAGCAGTTCTTC. Its protein product is CASSGQGYGSYNEQFF.